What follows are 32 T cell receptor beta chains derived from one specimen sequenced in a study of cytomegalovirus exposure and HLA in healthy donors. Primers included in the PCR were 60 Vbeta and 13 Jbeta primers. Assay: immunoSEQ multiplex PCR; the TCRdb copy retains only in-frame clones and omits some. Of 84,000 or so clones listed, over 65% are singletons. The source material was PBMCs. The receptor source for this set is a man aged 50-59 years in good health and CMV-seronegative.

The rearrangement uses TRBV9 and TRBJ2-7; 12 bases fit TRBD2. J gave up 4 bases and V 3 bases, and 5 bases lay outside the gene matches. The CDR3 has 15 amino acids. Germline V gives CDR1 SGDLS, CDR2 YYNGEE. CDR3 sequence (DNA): TGTGCCAGCAGCGCAGGACTAGCGGGGTTGTACGAGCAGTACTTC. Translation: CASSAGLAGLYEQYF.

The CDR3 DNA reads TGCAGCGTTGACACATCGGGACAGGGAGTAGAGCAGTACTTC. This gives the protein CSVDTSGQGVEQYF. This chain links TRBV29-1 with TRBJ2-7; 9 nucleotides align to TRBD1. This CDR3 region has 14 residues. Trimming removed 3 bases from V and 7 bases from J; junction bases left unmatched: 10. Germline V gene data show CDR1 as SQVTM and CDR2 as ANQGSEA.

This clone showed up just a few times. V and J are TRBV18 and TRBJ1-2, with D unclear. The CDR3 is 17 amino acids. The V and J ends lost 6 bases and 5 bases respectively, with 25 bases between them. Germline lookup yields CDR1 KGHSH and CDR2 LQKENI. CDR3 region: CASSAAPAHKAGYGYTF. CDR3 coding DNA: TGTGCCAGCTCGGCTGCACCCGCCCATAAAGCGGGATATGGCTACACCTTC.

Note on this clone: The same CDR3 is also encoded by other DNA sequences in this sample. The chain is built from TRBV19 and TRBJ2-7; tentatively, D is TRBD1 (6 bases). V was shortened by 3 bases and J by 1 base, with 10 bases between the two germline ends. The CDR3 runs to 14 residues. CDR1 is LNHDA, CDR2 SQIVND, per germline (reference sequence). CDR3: CASSIGRGSYEQYF. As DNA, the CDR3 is TGTGCCAGTAGTATCGGCAGGGGTTCCTACGAGCAGTACTTC.

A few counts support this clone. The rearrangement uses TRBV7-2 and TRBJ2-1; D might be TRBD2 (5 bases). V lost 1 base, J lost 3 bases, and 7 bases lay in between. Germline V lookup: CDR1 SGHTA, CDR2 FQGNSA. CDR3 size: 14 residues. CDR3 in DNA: TGTGCCAGCAGCTTAGGAGGGTTCTACAATGAGCAGTTCTTC. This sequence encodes CASSLGGFYNEQFF.

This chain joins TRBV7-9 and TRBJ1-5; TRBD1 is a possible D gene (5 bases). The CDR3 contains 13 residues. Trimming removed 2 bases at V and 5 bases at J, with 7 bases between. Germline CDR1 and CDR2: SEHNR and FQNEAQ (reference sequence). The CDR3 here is CASSLTGDQPQHF. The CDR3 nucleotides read TGTGCCAGCAGCTTAACGGGGGATCAGCCCCAGCATTTT.

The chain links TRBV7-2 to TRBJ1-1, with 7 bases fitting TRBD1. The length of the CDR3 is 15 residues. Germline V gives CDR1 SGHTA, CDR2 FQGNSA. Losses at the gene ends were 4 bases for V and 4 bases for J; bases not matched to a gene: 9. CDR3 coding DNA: TGTGCCAGCAGCTCCGTAACAGGGGCGGGCACTGAAGCTTTCTTT. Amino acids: CASSSVTGAGTEAFF.

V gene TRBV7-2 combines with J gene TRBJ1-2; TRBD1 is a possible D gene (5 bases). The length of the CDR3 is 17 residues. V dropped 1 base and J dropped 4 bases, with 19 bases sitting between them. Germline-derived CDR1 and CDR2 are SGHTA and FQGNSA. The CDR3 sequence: CASSLEVSGRRVYGYTF. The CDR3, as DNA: TGTGCCAGCAGCTTAGAGGTCTCGGGGCGGAGGGTCTATGGCTACACCTTC.

This CDR3 is CASSPLDRVKGYTF. CDR3 nucleotide sequence: TGTGCCAGCAGCCCTCTGGACAGGGTAAAAGGGTACACCTTC. V and J are TRBV14 and TRBJ1-2; 8 bases agree with TRBD1. With 4 bases clipped from V and 11 bases from J, the junction kept 12 bases outside the gene matches. The CDR3 contains 14 residues. CDR1 and CDR2 (germline): SGHDN, FVKESK.

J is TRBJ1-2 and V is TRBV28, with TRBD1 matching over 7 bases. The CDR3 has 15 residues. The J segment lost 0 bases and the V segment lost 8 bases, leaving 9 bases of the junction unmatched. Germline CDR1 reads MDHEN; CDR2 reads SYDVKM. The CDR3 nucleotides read TGTGCCAGCCTGGGGGGACAGCAATCTAACTATGGCTACACCTTC. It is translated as CASLGGQQSNYGYTF.

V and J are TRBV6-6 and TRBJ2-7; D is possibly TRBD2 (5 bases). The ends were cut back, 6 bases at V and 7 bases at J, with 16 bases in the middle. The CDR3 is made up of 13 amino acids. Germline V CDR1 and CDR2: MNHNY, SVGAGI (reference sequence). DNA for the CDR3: TGTGCCAGCAGCTTACCCACCCCGGGGGAGCAGTACTTC. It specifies CASSLPTPGEQYF.

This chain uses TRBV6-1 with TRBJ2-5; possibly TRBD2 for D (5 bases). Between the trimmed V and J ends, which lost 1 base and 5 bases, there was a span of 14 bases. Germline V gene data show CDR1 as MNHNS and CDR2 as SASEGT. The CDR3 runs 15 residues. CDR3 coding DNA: TGTGCCAGCAGTGAAGTTCTAGCTTCGGACGAGACCCAGTACTTC. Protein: CASSEVLASDETQYF.

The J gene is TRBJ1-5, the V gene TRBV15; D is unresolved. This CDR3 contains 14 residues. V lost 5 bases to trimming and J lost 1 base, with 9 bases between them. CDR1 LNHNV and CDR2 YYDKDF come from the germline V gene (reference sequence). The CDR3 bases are TGTGCCACCAGCGCAGGCATCAGCAATCAGCCCCAGCATTTT. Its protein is CATSAGISNQPQHF.

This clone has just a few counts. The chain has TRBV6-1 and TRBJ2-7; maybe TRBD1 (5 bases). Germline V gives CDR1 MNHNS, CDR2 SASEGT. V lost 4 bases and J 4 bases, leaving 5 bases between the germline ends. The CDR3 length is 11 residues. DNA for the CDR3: TGTGCCAGCAGTGCAGGGTACGAGCAGTACTTC. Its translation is CASSAGYEQYF.

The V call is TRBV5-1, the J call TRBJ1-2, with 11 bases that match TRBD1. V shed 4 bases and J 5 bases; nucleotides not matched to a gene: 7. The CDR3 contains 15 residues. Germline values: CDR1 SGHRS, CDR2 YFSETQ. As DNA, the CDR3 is TGCGCCAGCAGCCCTGGACAGGGGGCTGGTTATGGCTACACCTTC. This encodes CASSPGQGAGYGYTF.

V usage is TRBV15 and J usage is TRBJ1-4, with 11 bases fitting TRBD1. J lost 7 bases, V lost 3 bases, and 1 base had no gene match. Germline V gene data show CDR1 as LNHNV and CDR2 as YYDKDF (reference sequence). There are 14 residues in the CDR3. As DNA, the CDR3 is TGTGCCACCAGCAGGGACAGGGGGCTTGAAAAACTGTTTTTT. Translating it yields CATSRDRGLEKLFF.

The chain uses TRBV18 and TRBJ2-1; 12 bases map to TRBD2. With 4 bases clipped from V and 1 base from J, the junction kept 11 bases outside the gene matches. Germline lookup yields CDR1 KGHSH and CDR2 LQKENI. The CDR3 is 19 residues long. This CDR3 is CASSRMTSGGAGSYNEQFF. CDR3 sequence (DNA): TGTGCCAGCTCACGAATGACTAGCGGGGGCGCTGGGTCCTACAATGAGCAGTTCTTC.

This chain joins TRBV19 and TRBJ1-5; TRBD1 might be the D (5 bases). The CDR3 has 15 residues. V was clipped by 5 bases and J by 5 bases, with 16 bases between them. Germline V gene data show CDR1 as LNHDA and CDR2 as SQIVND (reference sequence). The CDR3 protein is CASSRSPGGDQPQHF. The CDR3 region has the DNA TGTGCCAGTAGTCGTTCACCCGGGGGGGATCAGCCCCAGCATTTT.

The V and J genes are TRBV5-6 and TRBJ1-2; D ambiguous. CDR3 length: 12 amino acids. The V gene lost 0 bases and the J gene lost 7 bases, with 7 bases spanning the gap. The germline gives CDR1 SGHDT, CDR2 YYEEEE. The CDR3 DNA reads TGTGCCAGCAGCTTGGGGACTTCTGGCTACACCTTC. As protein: CASSLGTSGYTF. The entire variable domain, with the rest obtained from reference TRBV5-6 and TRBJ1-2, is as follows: DAGVTQSPTHLIKTRGQQVTLRCSPKSGHDTVSWYQQALGQGPQFIFQYYEEEERQRGNFPDRFSGHQFPNYSSELNVNALLLGDSALYLCASSLGTSGYTFGSGTRLTVV.

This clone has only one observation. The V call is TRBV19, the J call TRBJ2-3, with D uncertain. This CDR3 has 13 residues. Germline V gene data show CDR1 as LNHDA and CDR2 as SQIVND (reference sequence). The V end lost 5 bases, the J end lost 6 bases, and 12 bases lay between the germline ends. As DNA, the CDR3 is TGTGCCAGTAGTGTCGTCTCCGTGGATACGCAGTATTTT. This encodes CASSVVSVDTQYF. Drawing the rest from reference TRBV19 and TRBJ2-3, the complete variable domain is DGGITQSPKYLFRKEGQNVTLSCEQNLNHDAMYWYRQDPGQGLRLIYYSQIVNDFQKGDIAEGYSVSREKKESFPLTVTSAQKNPTAFYLCASSVVSVDTQYFGPGTRLTVL.

CDR3 sequence: CASSLGGGGYEQYF. The CDR3 DNA is TGTGCCAGCAGCTTAGGGGGAGGCGGATACGAGCAGTACTTC. The rearrangement joins TRBV7-9 to TRBJ2-7; D is perhaps TRBD2 (6 bases). V was clipped by 1 base and J by 4 bases, with 11 bases between them. Germline assignment: CDR1 SEHNR and CDR2 FQNEAQ (reference sequence). This CDR3 is built from 14 residues.

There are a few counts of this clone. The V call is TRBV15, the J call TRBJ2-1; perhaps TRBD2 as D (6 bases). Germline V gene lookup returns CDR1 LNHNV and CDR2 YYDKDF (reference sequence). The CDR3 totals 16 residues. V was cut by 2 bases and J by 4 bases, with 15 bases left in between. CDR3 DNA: TGTGCCACCAGCAGACCCTTGGGACTTTCATACAATGAGCAGTTCTTC. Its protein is CATSRPLGLSYNEQFF.

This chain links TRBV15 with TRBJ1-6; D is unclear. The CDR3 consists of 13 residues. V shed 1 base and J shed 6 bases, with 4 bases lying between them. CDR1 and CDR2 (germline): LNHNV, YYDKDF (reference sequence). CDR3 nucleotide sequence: TGTGCCACCAGCAGAGGAGCTAATTCACCCCTCCACTTT. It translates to CATSRGANSPLHF.

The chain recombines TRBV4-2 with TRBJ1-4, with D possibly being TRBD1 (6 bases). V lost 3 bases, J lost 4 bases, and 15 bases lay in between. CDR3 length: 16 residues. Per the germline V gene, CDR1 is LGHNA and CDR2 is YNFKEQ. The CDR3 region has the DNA TGTGCCAGCAGCCACGCAAGGGGGGGGAGTAATGAAAAACTGTTTTTT. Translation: CASSHARGGSNEKLFF.

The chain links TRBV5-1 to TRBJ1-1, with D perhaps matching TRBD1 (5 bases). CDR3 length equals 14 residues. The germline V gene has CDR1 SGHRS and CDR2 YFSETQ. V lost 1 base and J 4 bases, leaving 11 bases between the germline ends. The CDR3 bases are TGCGCCAGCAGCTTGAGGTTGACAGCCACTGAAGCTTTCTTT. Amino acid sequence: CASSLRLTATEAFF.

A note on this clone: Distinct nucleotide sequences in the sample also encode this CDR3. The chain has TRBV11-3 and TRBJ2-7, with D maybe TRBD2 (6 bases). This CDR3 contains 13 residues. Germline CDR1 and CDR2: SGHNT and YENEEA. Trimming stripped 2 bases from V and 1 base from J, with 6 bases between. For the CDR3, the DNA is TGTGCCAGCAGCTTACGGGGGTCCTACGAGCAGTACTTC. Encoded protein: CASSLRGSYEQYF.

The CDR3 here is CASSGAGAYNEQFF. CDR3 nucleotides: TGTGCCAGCAGCGGGGCAGGGGCCTACAATGAGCAGTTCTTC. This rearrangement joins TRBV2 to TRBJ2-1, with TRBD1 as a possible D gene (6 bases). Trimming stripped 6 bases from V and 2 bases from J, with 11 bases between. This CDR3 has 14 residues. CDR1 is SNHLY and CDR2 is FYNNEI in the germline V gene. The full variable domain, with the rest looked up from reference TRBV2 and TRBJ2-1, is EPEVTQTPSHQVTQMGQEVILRCVPISNHLYFYWYRQILGQKVEFLVSFYNNEISEKSEIFDDQFSVERPDGSNFTLKIRSTKLEDSAMYFCASSGAGAYNEQFFGPGTRLTVL.

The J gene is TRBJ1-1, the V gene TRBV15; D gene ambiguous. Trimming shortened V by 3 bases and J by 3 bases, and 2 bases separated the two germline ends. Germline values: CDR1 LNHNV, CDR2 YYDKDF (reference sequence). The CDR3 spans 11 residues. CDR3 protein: CATSSYTEAFF. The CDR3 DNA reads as TGTGCCACCAGCAGCTACACTGAAGCTTTCTTT.

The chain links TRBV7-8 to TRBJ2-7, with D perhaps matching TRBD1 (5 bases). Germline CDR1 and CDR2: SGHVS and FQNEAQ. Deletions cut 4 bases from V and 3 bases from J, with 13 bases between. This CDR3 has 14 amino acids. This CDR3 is CASSYRDSVYEQYF. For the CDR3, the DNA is TGTGCCAGCAGCTACCGAGACAGCGTCTACGAGCAGTACTTC.

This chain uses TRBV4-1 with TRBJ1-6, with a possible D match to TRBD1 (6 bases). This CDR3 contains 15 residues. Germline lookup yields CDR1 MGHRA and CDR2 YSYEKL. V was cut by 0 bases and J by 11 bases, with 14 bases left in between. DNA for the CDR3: TGCGCCAGCAGCCAAGATCGGACACAGGGAGCACCCCTCCACTTT. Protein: CASSQDRTQGAPLHF.

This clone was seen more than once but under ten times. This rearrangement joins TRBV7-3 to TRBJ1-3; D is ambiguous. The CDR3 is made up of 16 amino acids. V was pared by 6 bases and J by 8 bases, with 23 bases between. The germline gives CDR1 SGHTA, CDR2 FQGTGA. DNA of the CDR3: TGTGCCAGCAGTTCTGGACTGAACTACCCGAGGGACACCATATATTTT. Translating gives CASSSGLNYPRDTIYF.

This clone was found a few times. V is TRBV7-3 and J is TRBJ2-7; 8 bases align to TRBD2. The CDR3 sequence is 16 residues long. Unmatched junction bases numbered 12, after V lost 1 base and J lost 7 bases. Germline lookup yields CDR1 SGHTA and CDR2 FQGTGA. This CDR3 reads CASSLSVGLASREQYF. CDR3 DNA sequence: TGTGCCAGCAGCTTAAGTGTAGGACTAGCTTCAAGAGAGCAGTACTTC.